The 5 T cell receptor beta chains given below trace back to one sample, sequenced in a study of regulatory T cells in long-lasting Graves disease (dated by TCRdb to the early 2020s). Libraries came from multiplex PCR. Sequencing instrument: Illumina HiSeq 4000. TCR beta libraries were built with iRepertoire HTBI primers and Arm-PCR amplification of CDR3 regions. TCRdb redid the processing of the public reads, applying fastp at Q25 and MiXCR, and retained in-frame beta chains. Each CDR3 protein appears once, grouped with its most common genes and DNA. In this sample the table shows under 500,000 distinct CDR3 sequences, less than 25% of which occur a single time. Around 20% of the sample comes from the top ten. Per the publication, the time point label means: persistent/refractory GD, antithyroid drugs over 5 years with positive TRAb. RNA was extracted from PBMCs in TRIzol for both TCR sequencing and RNA sequencing.

The sample was peripheral blood mononuclear cells (PBMCs), taken when the disease was refractory, from a patient treated with antithyroid drugs. The receptors here all came from a female donor with Graves disease.

The V gene is TRBV6-2 or TRBV6-3, the J gene TRBJ2-1, with 8 bases that match TRBD1. CDR1 is MNHEY and CDR2 is SVGEGT in the germline V gene. The V and J ends lost 5 bases and 3 bases, in that order; junction bases with no gene match: 6. CDR3 size: 15 residues. This chain's CDR3 is CASSPWDRHYNEQFF. The CDR3 DNA follows: TGTGCCAGCAGTCCGTGGGACAGGCACTACAATGAGCAGTTCTTC.

V and J are TRBV7-6 and TRBJ1-1; 8 bases agree with TRBD1. The CDR3 spans 13 residues. J gave up 3 bases and V 6 bases, and 3 bases lay outside the gene matches. Germline CDR1 is SGHVS and CDR2 is FNYEAQ. Here the CDR3 reads CASRPDRDTEAFF. CDR3 in DNA: TGTGCCAGCAGGCCGGACAGGGACACTGAAGCTTTCTTT.

This clonotype was recorded a few times. This chain connects TRBV6-1 to TRBJ2-1; TRBD2 aligns across 7 bases. With 5 bases clipped from V and 7 bases from J, the junction kept 14 bases outside the gene matches. CDR1 and CDR2 from the germline V gene are MNHNS and SASEGT. This CDR3 spans 16 amino acids. The CDR3 DNA reads TGTGCCAGCAGTCGCTGGGAGGGCCCGGGTTTGAATGAGCAGTTCTTC. As protein: CASSRWEGPGLNEQFF.

CDR3 amino acids: CASSPVVAGTGELFF. DNA for the CDR3: TGTGCCAGCAGCCCTGTTGTTGCAGGCACCGGGGAGCTGTTTTTT. The rearrangement uses TRBV11-2 and TRBJ2-2; the D is unclear. CDR1 is SGHAT and CDR2 is FQNNGV in the germline V gene. V lost 5 bases, J lost 4 bases, and 14 bases lay in between. The CDR3 is 15 amino acids.

This clonotype was observed at least ten times. The chain employs TRBV29-1 and TRBJ1-4; possible D gene TRBD1, 6 bases. The CDR3 spans 13 residues. Germline V gene lookup returns CDR1 SQVTM and CDR2 ANQGSEA. Trimming shortened V by 1 base and J by 8 bases, and 11 bases separated the two germline ends. As DNA, the CDR3 is TGCAGCGTTGAAGTACAGGGAAACGAAAAACTGTTTTTT. As protein: CSVEVQGNEKLFF.